A selection of T cell receptor beta chains follows, all from one sample in a study of cytomegalovirus exposure and HLA in healthy donors. The repertoire was sequenced with immunoSEQ multiplex PCR; TCRdb's copy has only in-frame clones and lacks some. The repertoire holds about 220,000 clones, with roughly 75% as singletons. The sample was PBMCs. The receptor set was obtained from a woman between 25 and 40 years old in good health and CMV-seronegative. Both conserved end residues are part of each CDR3. The D gene is left open where the match is weak. The listing skips clone size in some rows; elsewhere it reads once, few, many or a size class.

TRBD2	-	TRBJ2-7	TRBV4-2	TGTGCCAGCAGCCAAGATCCCCTTTTCGGGGGGGCCGACGAGCAGTACTTC	CASSQDPLFGGADEQYF
-	few	TRBJ1-6	TRBV4-1	TGCGCCAGCAGCCAAGGAGAAGGGGCTTCACCCCTCCACTTT	CASSQGEGASPLHF
TRBD1	-	TRBJ1-2	TRBV5-6	TGTGCCAGCAACTCCGACAGGGCCCTGAACTATGGCTACACCTTC	CASNSDRALNYGYTF
TRBD1	-	TRBJ1-2	TRBV14	TGTGCCAGCAGCCAAGAGGGGGCAGGGACAGGGGTCGGCTACACCTTC	CASSQEGAGTGVGYTF
-	-	TRBJ2-5	TRBV15	TGTGCCACCAGCAGAGGCCGACGGGGGACCCAAGAGACCCAGTACTTC	CATSRGRRGTQETQYF
TRBD2	-	TRBJ2-1	TRBV5-1	TGCGCCAGCAGACCTATACCGGGACTAGCGGGGGGGCTGCCAAATGAGCAGTTCTTC	CASRPIPGLAGGLPNEQFF
TRBD1	once	TRBJ2-2	TRBV18	TGTGCCAGCTCACAATTCCGACAGGGCATGAGTACCGGGGAGCTGTTTTTT	CASSQFRQGMSTGELFF
-	-	TRBJ2-5	TRBV5-1	TGCGCCAGCAGCCTTGCACGGGAGGAGACCCAGTACTTC	CASSLAREETQYF
-	-	TRBJ2-1	TRBV5-6	TGTGCCAGCAGCACACTAGAGGCGGCGCGCCTTAGCTCCTACAATGAGCAGTTCTTC	CASSTLEAARLSSYNEQFF
-	-	TRBJ2-5	TRBV10-3	TGTGCCATCAGTGAGTGGGCCGGAGAGACCCAGTACTTC	CAISEWAGETQYF
TRBD2	-	TRBJ2-5	TRBV5-1	TGCGCCAGCAGAGGACTAGCGGGAGGGCAAGAGACCCAGTACTTC	CASRGLAGGQETQYF
-	-	TRBJ1-5	TRBV27	TGTGCCAGCAGCTCCGTCGTGACAGCCTCCATTGCCGTTAGCAATCAGCCCCAGCATTTT	CASSSVVTASIAVSNQPQHF
-	-	TRBJ2-3	TRBV30	TGTGCCTTCATGTGGGCGGGGGCCAGCACAGATACGCAGTATTTT	CAFMWAGASTDTQYF
-	-	TRBJ2-3	TRBV29-1	TGCAGCGTTGGGCGCGGCGGACTCACAGATACGCAGTATTTT	CSVGRGGLTDTQYF
-	-	TRBJ1-1	TRBV30	TGTGCCTGGCGTGTACGGGGAGTGAAAACTGAAGCTTTCTTT	CAWRVRGVKTEAFF
-	-	TRBJ2-1	TRBV10-3	TGTGCCAGCAGCCGTTCTAGTTCATCAACCCCAAATGAGCAGTTCTTC	CASSRSSSSTPNEQFF
-	-	TRBJ2-5	TRBV9	TGTGCCAGCAGCGTAGTGGGTAGGGGACAAGAGACCCAGTACTTC	CASSVVGRGQETQYF
-	-	TRBJ1-2	TRBV5-5	TGTGCCAGCAGCCCTCGGACCGGGGATGGCTACACCTTC	CASSPRTGDGYTF
TRBD1	-	TRBJ1-2	TRBV6-5	TGTGCCAGCAGGGGGGGGACAGGGGGCTATGGCTACACCTTC	CASRGGTGGYGYTF
-	-	TRBJ1-5	TRBV2	TGTGCCAGCAGATGGGCCCGGGAAGGCAATCAGCCCCAGCATTTT	CASRWAREGNQPQHF
-	-	TRBJ1-2	TRBV6-5	TGTGCCAGCAAAAGGGAGGCTGGCTACACCTTC	CASKREAGYTF
-	-	TRBJ1-3	TRBV30	TGTGCCTGGGCCAACAGGGCAGGAAACACCATATATTTT	CAWANRAGNTIYF
-	few	TRBJ1-1	TRBV6-6	TGTGCCAGCAGACAAGAAAGGGGGGGGACTGAAGCTTTCTTT	CASRQERGGTEAFF
TRBD1	-	TRBJ1-1	TRBV30	TGTGCCTGGAGGAGACCTCGGGACAGGGGAAACACTGAAGCTTTCTTT	CAWRRPRDRGNTEAFF
TRBD2	-	TRBJ2-1	TRBV11-3	TGTGCCAGCAGCTTTTCCGGGACTACTTTGAATGAGCAGTTCTTC	CASSFSGTTLNEQFF
-	-	TRBJ2-7	TRBV28	TGTGCCAGCAGCCCGCGGCAGGAGCAGTACTTC	CASSPRQEQYF
-	-	TRBJ1-1	TRBV19	TGTGCCAGCAAAGGGGTAACTGAAGCTTTCTTT	CASKGVTEAFF
TRBD2	-	TRBJ2-2	TRBV9	TGTGCCAGCAGCCCGATAAGCGGGGGGTACACCGGGGAGCTGTTTTTT	CASSPISGGYTGELFF
-	-	TRBJ1-1	TRBV27	TGTGCCAGCAGTTTACGGGGGGGGTACACTGAAGCTTTCTTT	CASSLRGGYTEAFF
TRBD1	-	TRBJ2-7	TRBV6-1	TGTGCCACCAGGGCCGGACAGGGATTTTACGAGCAGTACTTC	CATRAGQGFYEQYF
-	-	TRBJ2-5	TRBV16	TGTGCCAGCAGCCAATCTAGCGCCCAAGAGACCCAGTACTTC	CASSQSSAQETQYF
-	-	TRBJ1-2	TRBV7-9	TGTTCCAGCAGCTTAGAGTGGAGCCTTGGCTACACCTTC	CSSSLEWSLGYTF
TRBD2	-	TRBJ2-5	TRBV5-1	TGCGCCAGCAGCAAGGGACTAGCGGGGGAAGAGACCCAGTACTTC	CASSKGLAGEETQYF
-	-	TRBJ1-2	TRBV10-3	TGTGCCATCAGTGGGAGAGAGGGTATCTATGGCTACACCTTC	CAISGREGIYGYTF
-	few	TRBJ2-3	TRBV10-2	TGCGCCAGCAGCTACTACGCAGATACGCAGTATTTT	CASSYYADTQYF
-	once	TRBJ1-5	TRBV27	TGTGCCAGCAGTAGGGGCAGGGCGGTTAATCAGCCCCAGCATTTT	CASSRGRAVNQPQHF
-	-	TRBJ2-7	TRBV2	TGTGCCAGCAGTGTACTCAGGGTCGCGTACTTC	CASSVLRVAYF
-	few	TRBJ1-6	TRBV7-8	TGTGCCAGCAGCTTATTCCCCGGCGGGAATAATTCACCCCTCCACTTT	CASSLFPGGNNSPLHF
TRBD1	few	TRBJ1-4	TRBV27	TGTGCCAGCGGAACAGGGGGGGTGAAACTGTTTTTT	CASGTGGVKLFF
TRBD1	-	TRBJ2-7	TRBV29-1	TGCAGCGTTCGAAAGACAGGGGCCTACGAGCAGTACTTC	CSVRKTGAYEQYF
TRBD2	-	TRBJ2-1	TRBV18	TGTGCCAGCTCACTATTGACTAGCTTCAATGAGCAGTTCTTC	CASSLLTSFNEQFF
TRBD1	-	TRBJ2-1	TRBV9	TGTGCCAGCAGCCCCTCGGGACAGACGTTTTCTTACTACAATGAGCAGTTCTTC	CASSPSGQTFSYYNEQFF
TRBD1	-	TRBJ1-5	TRBV6-5	TGTGCCGGTGGACAGGCCCACAGTCAGCCCCAGCATTTT	CAGGQAHSQPQHF
-	-	TRBJ1-5	TRBV4-1	TGCGCCAGCAGCCAAGATCTCGGCAATCAGCCCCAGCATTTT	CASSQDLGNQPQHF
-	once	TRBJ2-7	TRBV7-6	TGTGCCAGCAGCTTAGCGGGAGCCAACTACGAGCAGTACTTC	CASSLAGANYEQYF
-	-	TRBJ1-2	TRBV29-1	TGCAGCGTTGCTTACCAGGGGCGGCCCACCTTC	CSVAYQGRPTF
-	-	TRBJ1-3	TRBV6-6	TGTGCCAGCAGTTCTCGACAGGGAAACACCATATATTTT	CASSSRQGNTIYF
TRBD1	-	TRBJ1-2	TRBV5-1	TGCGCCAGCTGGACCGGGACAGGGCCTGGAGGCTACACCTTC	CASWTGTGPGGYTF
TRBD2	-	TRBJ2-7	TRBV7-9	TGTTCCAGCAGCTTCGGACTAGCGGGAGAGCAGTACTTC	CSSSFGLAGEQYF
TRBD1	once	TRBJ1-2	TRBV5-4	TGTGCCAGCAGCCCTATAGGGGGCAGCGATGGCTACACCTTC	CASSPIGGSDGYTF
TRBD2	-	TRBJ2-3	TRBV7-9	TGTTCCAGCAGCTCCCTAGCGGGAGGTGTCACAGATACGCAGTATTTT	CSSSSLAGGVTDTQYF
-	-	TRBJ2-3	TRBV10-3	TGTGCCATCAGCCACACAGATACGCAGTATTTT	CAISHTDTQYF
-	-	TRBJ1-4	TRBV19	TGTGCCAGTAGTATGAACCCCGGCACCGGGGGGGAAAAACTGTTTTTT	CASSMNPGTGGEKLFF
-	-	TRBJ2-5	TRBV6-6	TGTGCCAGCAGTTACGGGGCTAGGACCGATCAAGAGACCCAGTACTTC	CASSYGARTDQETQYF
-	-	TRBJ2-1	TRBV25-1	TGTGCAGCCGGGGATTACGGCTCCTACAATGAGCAGTTCTTC	CAAGDYGSYNEQFF
TRBD1	-	TRBJ1-2	TRBV6-1	TGTGCCAGCCGTTGGGACAGGGCGATCCACTATGGCTACACCTTC	CASRWDRAIHYGYTF